This T cell receptor beta chain was captured by sequencing in a study of T-cell reconstitution after alpha-beta-depleted transplantation in children. This clonotype was counted many times. Its antigen is still unknown. Germline values: CDR1 SQVTM, CDR2 ANQGSEA. This CDR3 is 15 amino acids long. V lost 3 bases, J lost 6 bases, and 13 bases stayed unmatched. The library targeted TCRbeta and was prepared with unique molecular identifiers. MiXCR, applied by TCRdb to the PCR reads, yields one record per CDR3 protein. This sample has hundreds of thousands of distinct CDR3 sequences; 10% to 15% occur once, and the top ten carry approximately 2%. Study-wide points: Some patients showed high day-60 TCRbeta diversity, which derived from surviving recipient T cells and thymic progenitors.

The source is a male patient aged 10 to 17 who had a stem cell transplant for acute myeloid leukemia, so the T cells may come from the graft donor. Sequenced here: PBMCs, mostly from graft donor cells, sampled 360 days after TCRalphabeta/CD19-depleted stem cell transplant. The chain has TRBV29-1 and TRBJ2-7, with 8 bases matching TRBD1. The CDR3 DNA is TGCAGCGTTGATCCCCTCGGGACAGGTCCTGGCGAGCAGTACTTC. It translates to CSVDPLGTGPGEQYF.